Presented here are 28 T cell receptor beta chains from one specimen sequenced in a study of OX40 agonist ivuxolimab in advanced cancers. Libraries were prepared by immunoSEQ multiplex PCR; TCRdb keeps only in-frame clonotypes and omits some of them. The table shows under 100,000 clones, with approximately 82% occurring only once. The starting material was CD4+ or CD8+ T cells sorted from blood, obtained in a trial of the OX40 agonist ivuxolimab. Every receptor here comes from an adult with an advanced solid tumor such as melanoma, head and neck, liver or kidney cancer.

This chain connects TRBV10-3 to TRBJ2-5; D might be TRBD2 (5 bases). The CDR3 spans 13 residues. V dropped 6 bases and J dropped 5 bases, with 13 bases sitting between them. Per the germline V gene, CDR1 is ENHRY and CDR2 is SYGVKD. The CDR3 DNA sequence: TGTGCCATCAGCGATGGACTTTGGGAGACCCAGTACTTC. It codes for CAISDGLWETQYF.

The chain links TRBV5-4 to TRBJ2-5; TRBD1 matches 7 bases. The CDR3 loop spans 14 amino acids. CDR1 and CDR2 from the germline V gene are SGHNT and YYREEE (reference sequence). The ends lost 4 bases at V and 1 base at J; junction bases unmatched: 4. The CDR3 loop reads CASSRTGPQETQYF. The DNA of the CDR3 is TGTGCCAGCAGCCGGACAGGACCCCAAGAGACCCAGTACTTC.

The rearrangement joins TRBV6-6 to TRBJ1-5; the D is unclear. This CDR3 has 16 residues. Germline assignment: CDR1 MNHNY and CDR2 SVGAGI (reference sequence). Deletions cut 6 bases from V and 0 bases from J, with 15 bases between. CDR3 DNA sequence: TGTGCCAGCAGGAAAGTTGCGGGTAATAGCAATCAGCCCCAGCATTTT. Translation: CASRKVAGNSNQPQHF.

The V gene is TRBV11-2, the J gene TRBJ1-2, with TRBD1 as a possible D gene (6 bases). Per the germline V gene, CDR1 is SGHAT and CDR2 is FQNNGV. Trimming shortened V by 2 bases and J by 4 bases, and 11 bases separated the two germline ends. The length of the CDR3 is 14 residues. Here the CDR3 DNA reads TGTGCCAGCAGCTTAACAACAGGGTTCTATGGCTACACCTTC. Its translation is CASSLTTGFYGYTF. Combining the CDR3 with reference TRBV11-2 and TRBJ1-2 gives the whole variable domain EAGVAQSPRYKIIEKRQSVAFWCNPISGHATLYWYQQILGQGPKLLIQFQNNGVVDDSQLPKDRFSAERLKGVDSTLKIQPAKLEDSAVYLCASSLTTGFYGYTFGSGTRLTVV.

The rearrangement uses TRBV7-8 and TRBJ2-2; possibly TRBD1 or TRBD2 for D (5 bases each). This CDR3 comprises 16 residues. Germline CDR1 reads SGHVS; CDR2 reads FQNEAQ. Trimming removed 5 bases at V and 7 bases at J, with 20 bases between. The CDR3 DNA follows: TGTGCCAGCAGCCCTCTCTCTGGGGGTAAGAACGGGGAGCTGTTTTTT. Protein: CASSPLSGGKNGELFF.

The chain couples TRBV5-4 to TRBJ1-2; 7 bases match TRBD1. The germline V gene has CDR1 SGHNT and CDR2 YYREEE (reference sequence). The CDR3 contains 15 residues. V shed 1 base and J 7 bases; nucleotides not matched to a gene: 10. Here the CDR3 DNA reads TGTGCCAGCAGCTTGAACCTAGGTGACAGGGTTGGCTACACCTTC. It encodes CASSLNLGDRVGYTF.

The rearrangement uses TRBV30 and TRBJ1-2; TRBD1 is a possible D gene (5 bases). The germline CDR1 and CDR2 sequences are GTSNPN and SVGIG (reference sequence). Trimming shortened V by 4 bases and J by 5 bases, and 8 bases separated the two germline ends. This CDR3 is 11 amino acids long. The DNA of the CDR3 is TGTGCCTGGACCTCAGGGTATGGCTACACCTTC. This encodes CAWTSGYGYTF.

The V and J genes are TRBV5-8 and TRBJ2-2; TRBD2 agrees at 9 bases. The germline gives CDR1 SGHTS, CDR2 YDEGEE. The CDR3 contains 17 residues. V trimming: 0 bases; J trimming: 9 bases; junction bases outside the gene matches: 12. The CDR3 nucleotides are TGTGCCAGCAGCTTGGATTCCAGCGGGGGGCCGGTCCGGGAGCTGTTTTTT. It translates to CASSLDSSGGPVRELFF.

This clone appeared once. The CDR3 does not close with the conserved phenylalanine or tryptophan, likely indicating a read error. The DNA is left out, because the CDR3 cannot be placed on it with certainty; the CDR3 is given as TCRdb lists it. The rearrangement links TRBV2 to TRBJ1-2. The CDR3 spans 11 residues, counting both ends. Germline values: CDR1 SNHLY, CDR2 FYNNEI. The CDR3 loop reads CASRAEGDFTL.

V gene TRBV19 combines with J gene TRBJ2-1; 10 bases fit TRBD2. Trimming at V came to 9 bases and at J to 1 base, leaving 9 bases not matched to a gene. The V gene's germline CDR1 is LNHDA and CDR2 SQIVND (reference sequence). The CDR3 loop spans 16 amino acids. Written as DNA, the CDR3 is TGTGCCAGCTACTCTAGCGGGGGAAAATCCTACAATGAGCAGTTCTTC. Translation gives CASYSSGGKSYNEQFF.

The chain combines TRBV6-1 with TRBJ2-7; 7 positions match TRBD2. CDR3 size: 14 residues. Germline values: CDR1 MNHNS, CDR2 SASEGT. J gave up 6 bases and V 1 base, and 6 bases lay outside the gene matches. CDR3: CASSEVRGVGEQYF. CDR3 coding DNA: TGTGCCAGCAGTGAAGTTCGGGGGGTCGGCGAGCAGTACTTC.

This rearrangement joins TRBV5-6 to TRBJ1-2, with a tentative D call TRBD1 (5 bases). V gave up 4 bases and J gave up 7 bases, with 11 bases separating them. The CDR3 consists of 12 residues. Germline CDR1 is SGHDT and CDR2 is YYEEEE. CDR3 in DNA: TGTGCCAGCAGCATCGGGACCGCTGGCTACACCTTC. This encodes CASSIGTAGYTF.

This clone has more than one count but fewer than ten. The chain carries TRBV5-1 and TRBJ1-6; D may be TRBD1 (5 bases). Trimming shortened V by 4 bases and J by 14 bases, and 22 bases separated the two germline ends. CDR1 and CDR2 (germline): SGHRS, YFSETQ. This CDR3 contains 15 residues. The CDR3 is CASSPRGTGDGTLHF. In DNA form, the CDR3 reads TGCGCCAGCAGCCCCCGAGGGACCGGGGATGGGACCCTCCACTTT.

This chain joins TRBV2 and TRBJ2-1; 7 bases agree with TRBD2. J lost 8 bases, V lost 4 bases, and 11 bases had no gene match. CDR3 length equals 15 residues. Germline lookup yields CDR1 SNHLY and CDR2 FYNNEI. CDR3 sequence (DNA): TGTGCCAGCAGTGTTTCCCTAGCGGCTGGCGATGAGCAGTTCTTC. It encodes CASSVSLAAGDEQFF.

J is TRBJ1-1 and V is TRBV14, with 7 positions matching TRBD1. Germline CDR1 is SGHDN and CDR2 is FVKESK. This CDR3 is built from 15 residues. The J segment lost 0 bases and the V segment lost 2 bases, leaving 3 bases of the junction unmatched. CDR3 nucleotide sequence: TGTGCCAGCAGCCAATTGGACAGGATGAACACTGAAGCTTTCTTT. This encodes CASSQLDRMNTEAFF.

The CDR3 spells CASRVGEETQYF. The CDR3 region has the DNA TGTGCCAGCAGAGTTGGGGAAGAGACCCAGTACTTC. J is TRBJ2-5 and V is TRBV6-5; unclear D gene. The CDR3 spans 12 residues. The V gene's germline CDR1 is MNHEY and CDR2 SVGAGI. Trimming left V 6 bases short and J 3 bases short, with 8 bases between.

The gene calls are TRBV6-5 and TRBJ1-2; TRBD1 might be the D (5 bases). CDR1 is MNHEY and CDR2 is SVGAGI in the germline V gene. V lost 7 bases and J lost 4, with 13 bases in between. This CDR3 region has 13 residues. The CDR3 protein is CASTTGVSYGYTF. CDR3 DNA sequence: TGTGCCAGCACTACGGGGGTGAGCTATGGCTACACCTTC.

This clone has only a few counts. This chain joins TRBV19 and TRBJ1-4, with TRBD1 as a possible D gene (5 bases). This CDR3 has 17 residues. CDR1 LNHDA and CDR2 SQIVND come from the germline V gene (reference sequence). The V and J ends lost 6 bases and 7 bases respectively, with 24 bases between them. CDR3 nucleotide sequence: TGTGCCAGTAGAGACTCTACACTATCCGGGGGGAGTGAAAAACTGTTTTTT. The encoded protein is CASRDSTLSGGSEKLFF.

The rearrangement uses TRBV7-9 and TRBJ2-7; D gene uncertain. The CDR3 has 12 residues. The V gene's germline CDR1 is SEHNR and CDR2 FQNEAQ (reference sequence). V lost 4 bases to trimming and J lost 3 bases, with 7 bases between them. CDR3 DNA: TGTGCCAGCAGCTCCATCAGCTACGAGCAGTACTTC. This sequence encodes CASSSISYEQYF.

This clone occurred a few times. This sequence joins TRBV4-3 and TRBJ1-3, with 7 bases that match TRBD1. Trimming at V came to 0 bases and at J to 3 bases, leaving 11 bases not matched to a gene. Germline V gene lookup returns CDR1 LGHNA and CDR2 YSLEER. There are 18 residues in the CDR3. DNA of the CDR3: TGCGCCAGCAGCCAAGATACTCTCGTCAGGGGGAGTGGAAACACCATATATTTT. This gives the protein CASSQDTLVRGSGNTIYF.

The gene calls are TRBV7-2 and TRBJ2-3, with 8 positions matching TRBD2. The V gene end was trimmed by 1 base and the J gene end by 2 bases; junction bases not matched to a gene: 8. CDR3 size: 17 residues. Germline CDR1 reads SGHTA; CDR2 reads FQGNSA. DNA of the CDR3: TGTGCCAGCAGCTTAGGGGAGGCGGGGGGCCACACAGATACGCAGTATTTT. Translating it yields CASSLGEAGGHTDTQYF.

The V and J genes are TRBV7-9 and TRBJ1-2; 8 nucleotides agree with TRBD1. V gave up 5 bases and J gave up 10 bases; unmatched junction bases: 9. Germline lookup yields CDR1 SEHNR and CDR2 FQNEAQ (reference sequence). This CDR3 comprises 13 residues. The CDR3 bases are TGTGCCAGCAGCCGAGGACAGGGTGGATCCTACACCTTC. It encodes CASSRGQGGSYTF.

This chain joins TRBV7-3 and TRBJ1-5, with unresolved D. V was shortened by 5 bases and J by 14 bases, with 19 bases between the two germline ends. Germline assignment: CDR1 SGHTA and CDR2 FQGTGA. This CDR3 spans 13 amino acids. For the CDR3, the DNA is TGTGCCAGCAGCCCCGTTGTGCGGTTCGGGAAGCATTTT. The encoded protein is CASSPVVRFGKHF.

This clone was seen more than once but under ten times. This chain connects TRBV18 to TRBJ2-3, with 12 nucleotides matching TRBD1. This CDR3 has 15 residues. Per germline, CDR1 KGHSH and CDR2 LQKENI. Trimming removed 3 bases from V and 5 bases from J; junction bases left unmatched: 3. Here the CDR3 DNA reads TGTGCCAGCTCACCGGGACAGGGGGCGAGAGATACGCAGTATTTT. This translates into CASSPGQGARDTQYF.

The J gene is TRBJ1-5, the V gene TRBV10-3; 7 bases line up with TRBD1. V lost 4 bases to trimming and J lost 6 bases; unmatched junction nucleotides: 9. Germline CDR1 is ENHRY and CDR2 is SYGVKD. The CDR3 totals 15 residues. The CDR3 DNA reads as TGTGCCATCAGTGTTGGGCAGGGGGGTAGTCAGCCCCAGCATTTT. Protein product: CAISVGQGGSQPQHF.

The genes are TRBV7-2 and TRBJ1-1; perhaps TRBD1 as D (5 bases). CDR1 SGHTA and CDR2 FQGNSA come from the germline V gene. The CDR3 has 14 amino acids. V lost 5 bases to trimming and J lost 7 bases, with 17 bases between them. The CDR3 DNA is TGTGCCAGCAGCGCGGGACCCAATAGAGGTGAAGCTTTCTTT. Protein: CASSAGPNRGEAFF.

This rearrangement joins TRBV7-2 to TRBJ1-4; D remains ambiguous. The CDR3 is made up of 13 amino acids. Between the trimmed V and J ends, which lost 2 bases and 8 bases, there was a span of 9 bases. CDR1 is SGHTA, CDR2 FQGNSA, per germline. CDR3 sequence reads: CASSLRVEEKLFF. Written as DNA, the CDR3 is TGTGCCAGCAGCTTACGGGTTGAGGAAAAACTGTTTTTT.

This clone occurred once. The chain uses TRBV19 and TRBJ2-2; D gene ambiguous. The CDR3 runs to 16 residues. The V end was cut by 9 bases, the J end by 1 base, with 18 bases between. Germline CDR1 LNHDA, CDR2 SQIVND (reference sequence). CDR3 amino acids: CASHQQWPKNTGELFF. CDR3 sequence (DNA): TGTGCCAGCCACCAACAGTGGCCTAAGAACACCGGGGAGCTGTTTTTT.